The 24 T cell receptor beta chains given below trace back to one sample, sequenced in a study of CD8+CD57+ T cells in acquired aplastic anemia. CDR3 and TCR beta VDJ profiling relied on a genomic DNA template. TCRdb redid the calling of the reads with MiXCR, one entry per CDR3 protein. The sample has tens of thousands of distinct CDR3 sequences; under 80% are singletons. The sequenced material came from sorted CD4+, CD8+, or CD8+CD57+ T cells (not recorded which) from PBMCs. These receptors were taken from a human donor in good health, serving as a control.

This chain uses TRBV4-3 with TRBJ2-1, with 14 bases identical to TRBD2. This CDR3 comprises 15 residues. Germline lookup yields CDR1 LGHNA and CDR2 YSLEER. The ends lost 3 bases at V and 7 bases at J; junction bases unmatched: 2. The CDR3: CASSQGTSGGNEQFF. CDR3 DNA sequence: TGCGCCAGCAGCCAGGGGACTAGCGGGGGTAATGAGCAGTTCTTC.

This chain links TRBV7-3 with TRBJ2-7, with D perhaps being TRBD1 or TRBD2 (6 bases each). Between the trimmed V and J ends, which lost 6 bases and 2 bases, there was a span of 11 bases. The CDR3 covers 13 residues. Germline V lookup: CDR1 SGHTA, CDR2 FQGTGA. CDR3 region: CASRKGGTYEQYF. DNA of the CDR3: TGTGCCAGCAGAAAAGGGGGGACCTACGAGCAGTACTTC.

The chain employs TRBV7-8 and TRBJ1-1; a possible D gene is TRBD1 (6 bases). Germline V gives CDR1 SGHVS, CDR2 FQNEAQ. V gave up 1 base and J gave up 4 bases, with 16 bases separating them. The length of the CDR3 is 16 residues. CDR3 region: CASSLGVGGASTEAFF. DNA of the CDR3: TGTGCCAGCAGCTTAGGGGTCGGGGGCGCATCCACTGAAGCTTTCTTT. Variable domain in full (rest from reference TRBV7-8 and TRBJ1-1): GAGVSQSPRYKVAKRGQDVALRCDPISGHVSLFWYQQALGQGPEFLTYFQNEAQLDKSGLPSDRFFAERPEGSVSTLKIQRTQQEDSAVYLCASSLGVGGASTEAFFGQGTRLTVV.

The chain carries TRBV2 and TRBJ1-1; no reliable D call. CDR3 length equals 16 residues. In germline, CDR1 is SNHLY, CDR2 FYNNEI. Trimming took off 4 bases at V and 0 bases at J, with 15 bases between the two ends. CDR3 region: CASSGSLVYMNTEAFF. The CDR3 DNA reads TGTGCCAGCAGTGGTTCGTTGGTGTATATGAACACTGAAGCTTTCTTT.

This clonotype came up a few times. Given a much more abundant clone one base away, this may be a read error. The chain has TRBV28 and TRBJ2-1; 12 bases map to TRBD2. The V gene end was trimmed by 0 bases and the J gene end by 8 bases; junction bases not matched to a gene: 8. The CDR3 length is 17 residues. The germline V gene has CDR1 MDHEN and CDR2 SYDVKM. CDR3 coding DNA: TGTGCCAGCAGTTTATGGGCTAGCGGGGGGGGCAACTATGAGCAGTTCTTC. It translates to CASSLWASGGGNYEQFF.

This clonotype was seen only once. The chain is built from TRBV19 and TRBJ1-1; the D gene is possibly TRBD1 (6 bases). V was shortened by 4 bases and J by 0 bases, with 15 bases between the two germline ends. Germline V gene lookup returns CDR1 LNHDA and CDR2 SQIVND (reference sequence). The CDR3 runs to 16 residues. The CDR3 nucleotides read TGTGCCAGTAGTAGGTCCAAGACAGGATTGAACACTGAAGCTTTCTTT. Its protein is CASSRSKTGLNTEAFF.

The genes are TRBV5-6 and TRBJ2-1, with D hard to call. In germline, CDR1 is SGHDT, CDR2 YYEEEE. V lost 3 bases, J lost 6 bases, and 13 bases lay in between. The CDR3 covers 14 residues. The CDR3 coding sequence is TGTGCCAGCAGCTGGGCTTACAGAGGCAATGAGCAGTTCTTC. Protein product: CASSWAYRGNEQFF.

By proportion, this clonotype is medium-sized. The rearrangement uses TRBV12-3 or TRBV12-4 and TRBJ2-7; 8 nucleotides agree with TRBD1. This CDR3 comprises 12 residues. Trimming at V came to 5 bases and at J to 12 bases, leaving 9 bases not matched to a gene. The DNA of the CDR3 is TGTGCCAGCAGTCCGTCGGGCACAGGGGGGTACTTC. Translation gives CASSPSGTGGYF.

This clonotype ranks as hyperexpanded. J is TRBJ2-1 and V is TRBV24-1, with 8 bases that match TRBD1. The CDR3 has 13 residues. Trimming at V came to 7 bases and at J to 8 bases, leaving 6 bases not matched to a gene. The germline CDR1 and CDR2 sequences are KGHDR and SFDVKD. CDR3 coding DNA: TGTGCCACCAGGGACAGGGTCTCAGATGAGCAGTTCTTC. Protein sequence: CATRDRVSDEQFF.

The genes are TRBV6-4 and TRBJ1-6; 8 nucleotides align to TRBD1. The germline V gene has CDR1 MRHNA and CDR2 SNTAGT. This CDR3 region has 16 residues. V dropped 6 bases and J dropped 6; count of bases not matched to a gene: 10. The CDR3 spells CASSSDRGLVNSPLHF. DNA of the CDR3: TGTGCCAGCAGCTCCGACAGGGGCTTGGTTAATTCACCCCTCCACTTT.

This clonotype is medium-sized within its sample. This chain uses TRBV10-3 with TRBJ1-2; 7 nucleotides match TRBD1. The CDR3 contains 14 residues. CDR1 is ENHRY, CDR2 SYGVKD, per germline. With 0 bases clipped from V and 4 bases from J, the junction kept 2 bases outside the gene matches. CDR3 in amino acids: CAISESGQLYGYTF. Written as DNA, the CDR3 is TGTGCCATCAGTGAGTCGGGACAGCTCTATGGCTACACCTTC.

The chain carries TRBV4-2 and TRBJ1-2; D may be TRBD1 (5 bases). V lost 0 bases, J lost 8 bases, and 25 bases lay in between. This CDR3 has 18 residues. Germline values: CDR1 LGHNA, CDR2 YNFKEQ. The CDR3 loop is CASSQEVSGRGVSSGYTF. The CDR3 DNA is TGTGCCAGCAGCCAAGAGGTTTCGGGCCGGGGGGTCTCGAGCGGCTACACCTTC.

The chain links TRBV15 to TRBJ2-3; D gene ambiguous. Germline V CDR1 and CDR2: LNHNV, YYDKDF (reference sequence). The CDR3 is made up of 13 amino acids. The ends were cut back, 0 bases at V and 7 bases at J, with 8 bases in the middle. This CDR3 reads CATSRDHSNTQYF. The CDR3 DNA follows: TGTGCCACCAGCAGAGACCACTCTAATACGCAGTATTTT.

By sample fraction, this clonotype is medium-sized. The V and J genes are TRBV20-1 and TRBJ1-1; D perhaps matches TRBD1 (5 bases). Germline CDR1 DFQATT, CDR2 SNEGSKA (reference sequence). The length of the CDR3 is 13 residues. V was cut by 3 bases and J by 0 bases, with 8 bases left in between. CDR3 nucleotides: TGCAGTGCTAGGGGGGAAGTGAACACTGAAGCTTTCTTT. As protein: CSARGEVNTEAFF.

This sequence joins TRBV9 and TRBJ1-2; D gene uncertain. The CDR3 has 11 amino acids. CDR1 is SGDLS, CDR2 YYNGEE, per germline. Trimming left V 7 bases short and J 1 base short, with 5 bases between. The CDR3 protein is CASSNNYGYTF. CDR3 nucleotide sequence: TGTGCCAGCTCAAATAACTATGGCTACACCTTC.

The V gene is TRBV7-6, the J gene TRBJ2-5, with D possibly matching TRBD1 (6 bases). The V end lost 1 base, the J end lost 4 bases, and 16 bases lay between the germline ends. There are 16 residues in the CDR3. Germline-derived CDR1 and CDR2 are SGHVS and FNYEAQ. In DNA form, the CDR3 reads TGTGCCAGCAGCTTAGGTAGCCAGGGGCTCGGAGAGACCCAGTACTTC. Translated, it gives CASSLGSQGLGETQYF.

The chain links TRBV20-1 to TRBJ1-6; 7 bases align to TRBD1. CDR1 DFQATT and CDR2 SNEGSKA come from the germline V gene (reference sequence). This CDR3 region has 13 residues. The junction had 1 base not matched to a gene; V was cut back by 7 bases and J by 1 base. CDR3 region: CSDRGSYNSPLHF. In DNA form, the CDR3 reads TGCAGTGACAGGGGATCCTATAATTCACCCCTCCACTTT.

The V gene is TRBV6-1, the J gene TRBJ2-3; 8 nucleotides agree with TRBD2. Germline V CDR1 and CDR2: MNHNS, SASEGT. V was pared by 8 bases and J by 8 bases, with 15 bases of the junction left unmatched. The CDR3 spans 15 residues. In nucleotides, the CDR3 is TGTGCCAGCTCACCCACTAGCGGCACAGCAGTTACGCAGTATTTT. Translated, it gives CASSPTSGTAVTQYF.

The chain joins TRBV20-1 to TRBJ2-1, with D possibly matching TRBD1 (6 bases). Germline V gives CDR1 DFQATT, CDR2 SNEGSKA (reference sequence). CDR3 length: 13 amino acids. V was clipped by 4 bases and J by 3 bases, with 10 bases between them. The CDR3 loop reads CSATEGVYNEQFF. CDR3 DNA sequence: TGCAGTGCTACCGAGGGGGTCTACAATGAGCAGTTCTTC.

This clonotype was seen only once. The rearrangement links TRBV12-3 or TRBV12-4 to TRBJ2-7; D is ambiguous. This CDR3 spans 13 amino acids. V lost 3 bases and J lost 3, with 9 bases in between. CDR3 nucleotide sequence: TGTGCCAGCAGTTTCAACCGCATCTACGAGCAGTACTTC. Translated, it gives CASSFNRIYEQYF.

The chain joins TRBV5-4 to TRBJ1-1; D is unclear. V gave up 8 bases and J gave up 0 bases, with 14 bases separating them. Germline V gene sequence: CDR1 SGHNT, CDR2 YYREEE (reference sequence). The CDR3 has 14 amino acids. The CDR3 sequence: CASRSDTMNTEAFF. CDR3 nucleotide sequence: TGTGCCAGTCGCAGTGACACTATGAACACTGAAGCTTTCTTT.

This chain joins TRBV25-1 and TRBJ2-2; D gene uncertain. The CDR3 totals 13 residues. CDR1 and CDR2 (germline): MGHDK, SYGVNS. V was cut by 3 bases and J by 0 bases, with 2 bases left in between. CDR3 residues: CASSDTNTGELFF. As DNA, the CDR3 is TGTGCCAGCAGTGACACGAACACCGGGGAGCTGTTTTTT.

This clonotype is medium-sized within its sample. The chain couples TRBV4-3 to TRBJ2-1; 7 positions agree with TRBD2. The CDR3 length is 16 residues. The germline V gene has CDR1 LGHNA and CDR2 YSLEER. V gave up 1 base and J gave up 2 bases; unmatched junction bases: 5. CDR3 DNA sequence: TGCGCCAGCAGCCAAGGCTGGGGGGGGGCCTACAATGAGCAGTTCTTC. Amino acid sequence: CASSQGWGGAYNEQFF.

This clonotype occurred a few times. The chain couples TRBV14 to TRBJ2-7; tentatively, D is TRBD2 (5 bases). The CDR3 totals 13 residues. With 3 bases removed from V and 4 bases from J, the gap between germline ends came to 10 bases. Germline CDR1 is SGHDN and CDR2 is FVKESK. The DNA for the CDR3 is TGTGCCAGCAGCCATCTAAGCGGTTACGAGCAGTACTTC. Translation gives CASSHLSGYEQYF. The complete variable domain, with remaining parts taken from reference TRBV14 and TRBJ2-7, reads EAGVTQFPSHSVIEKGQTVTLRCDPISGHDNLYWYRRVMGKEIKFLLHFVKESKQDESGMPNNRFLAERTGGTYSTLKVQPAELEDSGVYFCASSHLSGYEQYFGPGTRLTVT.